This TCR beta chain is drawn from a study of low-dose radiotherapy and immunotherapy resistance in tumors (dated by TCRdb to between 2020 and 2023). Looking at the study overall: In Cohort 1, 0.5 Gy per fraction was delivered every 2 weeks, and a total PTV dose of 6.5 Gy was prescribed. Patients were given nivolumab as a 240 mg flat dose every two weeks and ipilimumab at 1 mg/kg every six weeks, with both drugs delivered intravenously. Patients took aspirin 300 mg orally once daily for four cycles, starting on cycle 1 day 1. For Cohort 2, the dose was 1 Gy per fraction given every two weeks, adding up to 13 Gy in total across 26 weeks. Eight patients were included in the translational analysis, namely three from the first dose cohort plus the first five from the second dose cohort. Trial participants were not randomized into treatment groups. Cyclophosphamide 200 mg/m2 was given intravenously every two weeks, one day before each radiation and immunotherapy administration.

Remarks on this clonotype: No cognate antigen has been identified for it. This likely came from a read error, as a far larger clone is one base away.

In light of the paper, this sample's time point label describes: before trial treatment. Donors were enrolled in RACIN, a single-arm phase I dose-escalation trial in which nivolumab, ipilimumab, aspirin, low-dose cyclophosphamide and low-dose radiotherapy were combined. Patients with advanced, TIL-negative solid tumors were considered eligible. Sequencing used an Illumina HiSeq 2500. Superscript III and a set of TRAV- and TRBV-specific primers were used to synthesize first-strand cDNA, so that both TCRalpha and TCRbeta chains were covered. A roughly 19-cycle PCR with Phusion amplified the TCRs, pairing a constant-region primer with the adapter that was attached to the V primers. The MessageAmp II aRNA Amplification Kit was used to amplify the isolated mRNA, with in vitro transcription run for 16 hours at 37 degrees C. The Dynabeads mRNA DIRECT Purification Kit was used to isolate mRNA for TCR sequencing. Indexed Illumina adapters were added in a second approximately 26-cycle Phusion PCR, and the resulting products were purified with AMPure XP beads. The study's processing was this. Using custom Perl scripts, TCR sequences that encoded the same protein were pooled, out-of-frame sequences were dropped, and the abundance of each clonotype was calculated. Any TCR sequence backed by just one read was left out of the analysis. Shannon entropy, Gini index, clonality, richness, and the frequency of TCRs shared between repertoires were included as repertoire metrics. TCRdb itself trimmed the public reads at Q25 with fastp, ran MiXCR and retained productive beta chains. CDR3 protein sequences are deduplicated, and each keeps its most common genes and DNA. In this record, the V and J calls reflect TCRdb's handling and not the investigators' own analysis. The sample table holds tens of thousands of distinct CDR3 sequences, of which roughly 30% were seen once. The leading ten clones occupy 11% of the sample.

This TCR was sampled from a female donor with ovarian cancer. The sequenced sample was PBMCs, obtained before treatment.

The CDR3 protein: CVSSPQGAWETQYF. The sequenced DNA: TGTGTCAGCAGCCCTCAGGGGGCATGGGAGACCCAGTACTTC. Recombination connected TRBV12-2 to TRBJ2-5; TRBD1, the D gene given by the table, was not confirmed from the DNA. TRBV12-2 corresponds to a pseudogene. Its CDR3 holds 14 amino acids, cysteine through phenylalanine. Of all the DNA, just the CDR3 is kept, 42 bases in frame from base 1.